This T cell receptor (beta chain) was observed in a study of cytomegalovirus exposure and HLA in healthy donors. General study points: A later analysis, which compared TCR beta chains of equal frequency, found the HLA-associated ones more clonally expanded. Later analysis reportedly placed an Asian-associated ancestry cluster below the roughly 670-donor mean in N-insertions. In a later analysis, common viral pathogens appeared linked to several of the most significant clusters.

Worth noting for this clone: Its antigen remains unknown.

The PCR was carried out with 60 Vbeta primers and 13 Jbeta primers. The assay was immunoSEQ multiplex PCR, and TCRdb's table has in-frame clones only and misses some. The sample holds about 180,000 clones, around 78% seen once. The sequencing input was PBMCs. The TCR was taken from a woman aged 50 to 60 in good health and CMV-seropositive.

The CDR3: CASSLASQLTGELFF. The CDR3 bases are TGCGCCAGCAGCTTGGCGTCACAGCTCACCGGGGAGCTGTTTTTT. The rearrangement joins TRBV5-1 to TRBJ2-2; D gene unclear. Germline CDR1 SGHRS, CDR2 YFSETQ. V lost 0 bases, J lost 4 bases, and 10 bases lay in between. CDR3 length equals 15 residues.